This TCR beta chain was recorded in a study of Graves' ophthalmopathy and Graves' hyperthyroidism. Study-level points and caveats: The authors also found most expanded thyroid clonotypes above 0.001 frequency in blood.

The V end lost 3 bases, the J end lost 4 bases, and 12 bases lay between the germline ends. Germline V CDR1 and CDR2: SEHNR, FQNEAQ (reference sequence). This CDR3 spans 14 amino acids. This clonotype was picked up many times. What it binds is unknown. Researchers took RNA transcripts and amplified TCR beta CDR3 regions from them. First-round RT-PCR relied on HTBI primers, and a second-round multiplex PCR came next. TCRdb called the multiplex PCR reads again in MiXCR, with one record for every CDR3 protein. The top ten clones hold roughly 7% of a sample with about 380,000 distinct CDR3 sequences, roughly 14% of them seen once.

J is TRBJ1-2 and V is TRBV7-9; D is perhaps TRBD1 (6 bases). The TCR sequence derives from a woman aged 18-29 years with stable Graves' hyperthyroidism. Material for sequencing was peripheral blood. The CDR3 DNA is TGTGCCAGCAGCTTTCCGGACAGAGGCTATGGCTACACCTTC. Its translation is CASSFPDRGYGYTF.